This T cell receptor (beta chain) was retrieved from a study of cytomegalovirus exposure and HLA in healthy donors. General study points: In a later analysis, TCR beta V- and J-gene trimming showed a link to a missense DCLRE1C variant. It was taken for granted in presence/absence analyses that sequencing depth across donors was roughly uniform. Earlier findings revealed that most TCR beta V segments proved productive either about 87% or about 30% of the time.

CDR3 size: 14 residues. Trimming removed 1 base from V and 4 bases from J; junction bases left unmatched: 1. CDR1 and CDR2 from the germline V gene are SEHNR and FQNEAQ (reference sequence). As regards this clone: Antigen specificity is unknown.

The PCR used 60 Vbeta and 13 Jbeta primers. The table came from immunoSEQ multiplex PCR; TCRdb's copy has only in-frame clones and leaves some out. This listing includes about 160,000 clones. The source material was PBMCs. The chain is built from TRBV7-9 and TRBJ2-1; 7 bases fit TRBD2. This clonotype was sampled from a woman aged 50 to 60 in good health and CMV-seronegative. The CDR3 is CASSLGGGYNEQFF. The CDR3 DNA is TGTGCCAGCAGCTTAGGCGGGGGTTACAATGAGCAGTTCTTC.